This T cell receptor beta chain was obtained from a study of cytomegalovirus exposure and HLA in healthy donors. The PCR used 60 Vbeta and 13 Jbeta primers. This table comes from immunoSEQ multiplex PCR, and its TCRdb copy is limited to in-frame clones, with some not included. The repertoire consists of under 200,000 clones, with about four fifths occurring once and the leading ten covering 4% to 5.5%. The length of the CDR3 is 17 residues. Germline lookup yields CDR1 LNHDA and CDR2 SQIVND (reference sequence). The trim removed 8 bases at V and 5 bases at J, leaving 17 bases unmatched. This clonotype originated in a man aged 30 to 45 in good health and CMV-seronegative. This chain links TRBV19 with TRBJ1-5; TRBD1 matches at 8 bases. The sample consisted of PBMCs. Written as DNA, the CDR3 is TGTGCCAGTGACCCAACCGGGACAGGATGGGTTGATCAGCCCCAGCATTTT. It is translated as CASDPTGTGWVDQPQHF.